Shown below are 18 T cell receptor beta chains from a single sample sequenced in a study of cytomegalovirus exposure and HLA in healthy donors. PCR employed 60 Vbeta and 13 Jbeta primers. TCRdb keeps only in-frame clones here, not all; method: immunoSEQ multiplex PCR. In the table there are about 190,000 clones, more than 75% of which are singletons. The sequenced sample was PBMCs. Every receptor here comes from a man aged 25 to 40 in good health and CMV-seronegative.

The chain has TRBV2 and TRBJ2-5, with D perhaps matching TRBD2 (6 bases). The CDR3 loop spans 13 amino acids. Germline CDR1 and CDR2: SNHLY and FYNNEI. The V end lost 7 bases, the J end lost 5 bases, and 14 bases lay between the germline ends. CDR3 nucleotides: TGTGCCAGCAACGTGGGAGGTTCTGAGACCCAGTACTTC. Amino acids: CASNVGGSETQYF.

The genes are TRBV7-8 and TRBJ2-1; TRBD2 might be the D (5 bases). The CDR3 length is 14 residues. In germline, CDR1 is SGHVS, CDR2 FQNEAQ. V gave up 0 bases and J gave up 7 bases, with 10 bases separating them. The CDR3 DNA is TGTGCCAGCAGCTTAGCCAGCGGACGGAATGAGCAGTTCTTC. Translated: CASSLASGRNEQFF.

The chain joins TRBV9 to TRBJ1-6; 7 nucleotides align to TRBD1. This CDR3 spans 16 amino acids. Trimming cost V 4 bases and J 5 bases; bases outside gene matches: 9. Germline CDR1 is SGDLS and CDR2 is YYNGEE. The CDR3 reads CASSLRQGADNSPLHF. CDR3 in DNA: TGTGCCAGCAGCCTTCGACAGGGAGCCGATAATTCACCCCTCCACTTT.

The chain carries TRBV7-9 and TRBJ2-7; perhaps TRBD1 as D (5 bases). The CDR3 sequence is 13 residues long. Germline V lookup: CDR1 SEHNR, CDR2 FQNEAQ (reference sequence). Trimming left V 1 base short and J 7 bases short, with 11 bases between. CDR3 residues: CASSLDRLEEQYF. In nucleotides, the CDR3 is TGTGCCAGCAGCTTAGACAGGCTGGAGGAGCAGTACTTC.

The chain links TRBV7-2 to TRBJ2-7, with a weak D call TRBD1 (6 bases). CDR1 SGHTA and CDR2 FQGNSA come from the germline V gene. Trimming took 1 base from V and 5 from J, leaving 12 bases between them. This CDR3 is built from 14 residues. The CDR3 sequence is CASSLGGGWNEQYF. The CDR3 DNA is TGTGCCAGCAGCTTAGGTGGGGGCTGGAACGAGCAGTACTTC.

The gene calls are TRBV12-5 and TRBJ2-1, with 16 bases matching TRBD2. J gave up 7 bases and V 6 bases, and 3 bases lay outside the gene matches. Germline CDR1 and CDR2: LGHNT and FRNRAP. The CDR3 totals 15 residues. CDR3 nucleotide sequence: TGTGCTAGTGGGTGGGGACTAGCGGGAGGGAATGAGCAGTTCTTC. Its translation is CASGWGLAGGNEQFF.

The chain recombines TRBV28 with TRBJ2-7; 10 bases are shared with TRBD1. Germline trimming cut 7 bases from V and 5 bases from J; bases unmatched to any gene: 14. Per the germline V gene, CDR1 is MDHEN and CDR2 is SYDVKM. This CDR3 region has 16 residues. CDR3 amino acids: CASNSPGTGVRNEQYF. DNA for the CDR3: TGTGCCAGCAACAGTCCCGGGACAGGGGTAAGAAACGAGCAGTACTTC.

The genes are TRBV15 and TRBJ2-5; perhaps TRBD2 as D (5 bases). The end of the DNA aligns better with TRBJ2-7, so the J call may be wrong. The CDR3 has 15 residues. Per germline, CDR1 LNHNV and CDR2 YYDKDF (reference sequence). CDR3 amino acids: CATSRGTASSYEQYF. The DNA for the CDR3 is TGTGCCACCAGCAGAGGGACTGCAAGCTCCTACGAGCAGTACTTC.

In this sample, this clone turned up a few times. The rearrangement links TRBV10-3 to TRBJ1-6, with 7 bases lining up with TRBD1. The CDR3 totals 16 residues. The J segment lost 7 bases and the V segment lost 2 bases, leaving 8 bases of the junction unmatched. In germline, CDR1 is ENHRY, CDR2 SYGVKD. CDR3 bases: TGTGCCATCAGTGAGGGACAGGCGGCGAGGAATTCACCCCTCCACTTT. It encodes CAISEGQAARNSPLHF.

The gene calls are TRBV28 and TRBJ2-7, with 8 bases aligning to TRBD1. J was trimmed by 3 bases and V by 5 bases; bases with no gene match: 24. The CDR3 is 20 residues long. Germline V gives CDR1 MDHEN, CDR2 SYDVKM. The CDR3 region has the DNA TGTGCCAGCAGTCCGGCTAGGTGGGCAGGGGGCCCAAAACCCTTCTACGAGCAGTACTTC. This encodes CASSPARWAGGPKPFYEQYF.

The gene calls are TRBV2 and TRBJ1-4; 8 bases map to TRBD1. This CDR3 contains 15 residues. Trimming took 6 bases from V and 7 from J; bases not matched to a gene: 10. The germline V gene encodes CDR1 SNHLY and CDR2 FYNNEI. The CDR3 protein is CASRTQGARGEKLFF. CDR3 nucleotide sequence: TGTGCCAGCAGAACGCAGGGGGCGCGGGGTGAAAAACTGTTTTTT.

The chain is built from TRBV28 and TRBJ2-1; possible D gene TRBD1, 6 bases. CDR3 length: 12 residues. Germline CDR1 MDHEN, CDR2 SYDVKM. Deletions cut 6 bases from V and 10 bases from J, with 13 bases between. Written as DNA, the CDR3 is TGTGCCAGCAGCCCGGGGACACCCGAGCAGTTCTTC. It translates to CASSPGTPEQFF. The full variable domain, in which reference TRBV28 and TRBJ2-1 provide the parts outside the CDR3, is DVKVTQSSRYLVKRTGEKVFLECVQDMDHENMFWYRQDPGLGLRLIYFSYDVKMKEKGDIPEGYSVSREKKERFSLILESASTNQTSMYLCASSPGTPEQFFGPGTRLTVL.

This clone was detected only a few times. V gene TRBV5-4 combines with J gene TRBJ2-7, with a tentative D call TRBD1 (5 bases). Germline CDR1 reads SGHNT; CDR2 reads YYREEE (reference sequence). CDR3 length equals 14 residues. V was pared by 2 bases and J by 5 bases, with 14 bases between. The CDR3 loop is CASSFSDSAHEQYF. CDR3 bases: TGTGCCAGCAGCTTTTCCGACAGTGCCCACGAGCAGTACTTC.

The rearrangement uses TRBV18 and TRBJ1-1; D is uncertain. The CDR3 has 16 residues. The germline CDR1 and CDR2 sequences are KGHSH and LQKENI. V was clipped by 0 bases and J by 4 bases, with 15 bases between them. The DNA of the CDR3 is TGTGCCAGCTCACCACCGGGTTCGGGGAAGGGCACTGAAGCTTTCTTT. It codes for CASSPPGSGKGTEAFF.

In its sample, this clone was seen once. Its ends do not fully match the called genes, so a read error is possible. The V and J genes are TRBV28 and TRBJ2-4, with 7 nucleotides matching TRBD1. The CDR3 is made up of 12 amino acids. Germline V CDR1 and CDR2: MDHEN, SYDVKM. CDR3 bases: TGTGCCAGCAGTTCCCGAACTCGGGACAGCAACTTC. It specifies CASSSRTRDSNF. Together with reference TRBV28 and TRBJ2-4, the CDR3 gives the full variable domain: DVKVTQSSRYLVKRTGEKVFLECVQDMDHENMFWYRQDPGLGLRLIYFSYDVKMKEKGDIPEGYSVSREKKERFSLILESASTNQTSMYLCASSSRTRDSNFGAGTRLSVL.

CDR3 sequence: CASSLAWSGDIQYF. The CDR3 nucleotides are TGTGCCAGCAGCTTAGCCTGGAGTGGAGACATTCAGTACTTC. The chain employs TRBV7-9 and TRBJ2-4; no clear D gene. The CDR3 consists of 14 residues. Trimming took 0 bases from V and 8 from J, leaving 11 bases between them. Germline loops: CDR1 SEHNR, CDR2 FQNEAQ (reference sequence).

This chain links TRBV18 with TRBJ2-1; D possibly corresponds to TRBD2 (5 bases). V was clipped by 2 bases and J by 7 bases, with 15 bases between them. The CDR3 spans 15 residues. Germline values: CDR1 KGHSH, CDR2 LQKENI. Written as DNA, the CDR3 is TGTGCCAGCTCACCAAGGGCGGCTAGAGGGAATGAGCAGTTCTTC. Protein sequence: CASSPRAARGNEQFF.

This chain connects TRBV6-4 to TRBJ2-1, with TRBD2 matching over 9 bases. The V gene's germline CDR1 is MRHNA and CDR2 SNTAGT. V shed 0 bases, J shed 7 bases, and the junction held 10 bases outside the gene matches. The CDR3 runs 17 residues. The CDR3 reads CASSDSGSASGVNEQFF. The CDR3 bases are TGTGCCAGCAGTGACTCAGGGTCGGCTAGCGGGGTGAATGAGCAGTTCTTC.